The sequence of this T cell receptor (beta chain) was determined in a study of blood T cell repertoires in COVID-19. This clone was seen once. The cohort comprised adults aged about 18 to 100 years residing in under 25 US areas. A COVID-19 case was met by exposed participants within 2 weeks before study entry. The CDR3 has 15 amino acids. V was clipped by 3 bases and J by 0 bases, with 13 bases between them. Germline values: CDR1 SGHRS, CDR2 YFSETQ. Here immunoSEQ multiplex PCR was the method, and the copy in TCRdb shows in-frame clones only, minus some. The sample records some 200,000 clones, around four fifths being singletons.

The sequence derives from a woman aged 50 to 60 who had been exposed to COVID-19. Sample: PBMCs or T cells enriched from blood (not recorded which). The V call is TRBV5-1, the J call TRBJ2-7; tentative D call: TRBD2 (6 bases). DNA for the CDR3: TGCGCCAGCAGCTCCTTGGCGGGGATCTCCTACGAGCAGTACTTC. This sequence encodes CASSSLAGISYEQYF.